The next 5 T cell receptor beta chains were all read from a single sample in a study of T cell responses to AZD1222 COVID-19 vaccine. Here immunoSEQ multiplex PCR was the method, and the copy in TCRdb shows in-frame clones only, minus some. In the table there are some 190,000 clones, roughly 92% of which are singletons. Sequenced here: peripheral blood, sampled on day 0 of AZD1222 vaccination. The receptors come from an adult in good health.

This clone was observed a single time. The rearrangement joins TRBV18 to TRBJ2-7; 10 bases are a match to TRBD1. Germline V gene sequence: CDR1 KGHSH, CDR2 LQKENI. Trimming cost V 3 bases and J 7 bases; bases outside gene matches: 6. The CDR3 extends over 14 amino acids. In nucleotides, the CDR3 is TGTGCCAGCTCACCCAGGACAGGGGGTGATGAGCAGTACTTC. Translation: CASSPRTGGDEQYF.

V is TRBV6-5 and J is TRBJ1-1; D ambiguous. The CDR3 is made up of 14 amino acids. The V end was cut by 2 bases, the J end by 4 bases, with 11 bases between. Germline CDR1 MNHEY, CDR2 SVGAGI. This CDR3 is CASSYAEAGTEAFF. CDR3 in DNA: TGTGCCAGCAGTTACGCGGAGGCAGGCACTGAAGCTTTCTTT.

The chain couples TRBV18 to TRBJ1-2, with TRBD1 matching over 10 bases. J lost 6 bases, V lost 5 bases, and 6 bases had no gene match. The CDR3 is made up of 14 amino acids. Looked up from germline, CDR1 is KGHSH and CDR2 is LQKENI. CDR3 sequence reads: CASSLTGTGDGYTF. The CDR3 DNA follows: TGTGCCAGCTCATTAACCGGGACAGGGGATGGCTACACCTTC.

The V gene is TRBV6-5, the J gene TRBJ1-6; weak D call: TRBD1 (6 bases). CDR1 and CDR2 from the germline V gene are MNHEY and SVGAGI. The CDR3 covers 15 residues. V was cut by 0 bases and J by 6 bases, with 9 bases left in between. The CDR3 DNA reads as TGTGCCAGCAGTTACTCGGACAGCCTTAATTCACCCCTCCACTTT. Residues: CASSYSDSLNSPLHF.

The V gene is TRBV27, the J gene TRBJ2-5; D is perhaps TRBD1 (5 bases). Trimming removed 4 bases at V and 1 base at J, with 7 bases between. The germline gives CDR1 MNHEY, CDR2 SMNVEV (reference sequence). The CDR3 totals 13 residues. The CDR3 here is CASSYQGQETQYF. The CDR3 region has the DNA TGTGCCAGCAGTTATCAGGGCCAAGAGACCCAGTACTTC.